This T cell receptor (beta chain) was captured by sequencing in a study of OX40 agonist ivuxolimab in advanced cancers. Study-wide background: Three dose-escalation patients had partial responses: one with hepatocellular carcinoma and two with cutaneous melanoma. Whole-study findings and limits: CD4+ and CD8+ blood T cells expanded clonally by week 6 at 0.1 to 3.0 mg/kg.

V shed 6 bases and J shed 0 bases, with 8 bases lying between them. Germline-derived CDR1 and CDR2 are LGHNA and YSLEER. This CDR3 is 14 amino acids long. Concerning this clone itself: Its antigen is still unknown.

The repertoire was sequenced with immunoSEQ multiplex PCR; TCRdb's copy has only in-frame clones and lacks some. Of 130,000 or so clones in the sample, 90% to 95% are singletons; the top ten hold approximately 0.93%. The investigators sampled blood at baseline, at cycle 4 day 1, and at cycle 7 day 1. The sequence was obtained from an adult with an advanced solid tumor such as melanoma, head and neck, liver or kidney cancer. Here the sequenced sample was CD4+ or CD8+ T cells sorted from blood, taken in a trial of the OX40 agonist ivuxolimab. The chain recombines TRBV4-3 with TRBJ1-4; tentatively, D is TRBD1 (5 bases). The CDR3 nucleotides read TGCGCCAGCAGAGGGACGGCAACTAATGAAAAACTGTTTTTT. It translates to CASRGTATNEKLFF.